This T cell receptor beta chain emerged from a study of shared T cell receptors in the human thymus. Per germline, CDR1 SGHNT and CDR2 YENEEA. The V segment lost 5 bases and the J segment 1 base; nucleotides outside the gene matches: 9. The CDR3 loop spans 16 amino acids. Produced via immunoSEQ multiplex PCR; TCRdb's table is partial and in-frame only. The data contain 500,000 to 750,000 clones, 88% of them singletons. The same sample was also studied in work on human thymus T cells. That work states: Donors were healthy Finnish babies undergoing corrective operations for congenital heart defects. Resected material from corrective heart surgery provided the thymus tissue analysed. Apparent skewing of V and J gene usage characterized both thymic and blood repertoires. Related research described strongly overlapping thymic repertoires in unrelated people.

This clonotype originated in a boy younger than two with a congenital heart defect. The specimen was thymocytes. The chain recombines TRBV11-3 with TRBJ2-3; TRBD2 matches 7 bases. The CDR3 DNA sequence: TGTGCCAGCAGCCCTAGCGGTACGGTAGGCACAGATACGCAGTATTTT. Translating it yields CASSPSGTVGTDTQYF.